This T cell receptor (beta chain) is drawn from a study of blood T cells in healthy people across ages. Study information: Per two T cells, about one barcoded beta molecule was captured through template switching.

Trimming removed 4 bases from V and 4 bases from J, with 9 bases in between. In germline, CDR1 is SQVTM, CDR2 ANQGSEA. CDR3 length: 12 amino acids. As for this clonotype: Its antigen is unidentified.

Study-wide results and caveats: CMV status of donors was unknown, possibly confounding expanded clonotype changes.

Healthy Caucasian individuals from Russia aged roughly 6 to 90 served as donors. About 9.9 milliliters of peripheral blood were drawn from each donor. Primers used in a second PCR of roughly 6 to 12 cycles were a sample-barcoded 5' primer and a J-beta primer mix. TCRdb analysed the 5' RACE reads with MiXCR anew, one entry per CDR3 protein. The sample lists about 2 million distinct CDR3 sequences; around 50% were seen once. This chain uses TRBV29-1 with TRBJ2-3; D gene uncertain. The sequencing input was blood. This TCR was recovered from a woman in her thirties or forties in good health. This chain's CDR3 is CSVAGLSDTQYF. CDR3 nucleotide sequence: TGCAGCGTTGCTGGGCTGTCAGATACGCAGTATTTT.